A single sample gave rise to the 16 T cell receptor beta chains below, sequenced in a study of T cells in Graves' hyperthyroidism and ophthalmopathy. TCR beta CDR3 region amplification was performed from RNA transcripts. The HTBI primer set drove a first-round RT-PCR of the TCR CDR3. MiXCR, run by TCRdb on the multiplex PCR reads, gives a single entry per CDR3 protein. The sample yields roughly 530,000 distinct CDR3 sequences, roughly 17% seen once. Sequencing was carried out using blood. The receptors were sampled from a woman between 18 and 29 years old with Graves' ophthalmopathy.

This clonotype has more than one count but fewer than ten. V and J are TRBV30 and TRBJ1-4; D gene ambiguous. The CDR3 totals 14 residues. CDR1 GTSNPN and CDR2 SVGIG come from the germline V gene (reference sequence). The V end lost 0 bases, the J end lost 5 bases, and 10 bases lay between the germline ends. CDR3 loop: CAWSVTQMNEKLFF. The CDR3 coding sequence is TGTGCCTGGAGTGTCACACAGATGAATGAAAAACTGTTTTTT. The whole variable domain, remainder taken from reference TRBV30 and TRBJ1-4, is SQTIHQWPATLVQPVGSPLSLECTVEGTSNPNLYWYRQAAGRGLQLLFYSVGIGQISSEVPQNLSASRPQDRQFILSSKKLLLSDSGFYLCAWSVTQMNEKLFFGSGTQLSVL.

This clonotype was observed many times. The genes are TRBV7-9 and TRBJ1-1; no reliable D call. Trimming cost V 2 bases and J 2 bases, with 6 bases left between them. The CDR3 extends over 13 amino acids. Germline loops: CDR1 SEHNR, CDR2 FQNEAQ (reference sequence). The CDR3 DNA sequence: TGTGCCAGCAGCTTACAGGAAAACACTGAAGCTTTCTTT. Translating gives CASSLQENTEAFF.

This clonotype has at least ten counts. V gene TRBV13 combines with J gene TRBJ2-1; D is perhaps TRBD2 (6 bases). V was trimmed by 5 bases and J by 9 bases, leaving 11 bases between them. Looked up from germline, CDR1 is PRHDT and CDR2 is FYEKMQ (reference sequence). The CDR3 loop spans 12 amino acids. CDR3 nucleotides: TGTGCCAGCAGCCCGGTCGGGGGTGAGCAGTTCTTC. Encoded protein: CASSPVGGEQFF. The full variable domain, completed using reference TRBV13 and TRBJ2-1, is AAGVIQSPRHLIKEKRETATLKCYPIPRHDTVYWYQQGPGQDPQFLISFYEKMQSDKGSIPDRFSAQQFSDYHSELNMSSLELGDSALYFCASSPVGGEQFFGPGTRLTVL.

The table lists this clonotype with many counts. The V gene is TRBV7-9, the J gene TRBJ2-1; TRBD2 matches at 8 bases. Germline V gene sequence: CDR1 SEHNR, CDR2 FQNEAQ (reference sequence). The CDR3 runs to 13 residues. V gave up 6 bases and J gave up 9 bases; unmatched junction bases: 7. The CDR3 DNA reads TGTGCCAGCAGGCCGGGACTAGAATCTGAGCAGTTCTTC. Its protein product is CASRPGLESEQFF.

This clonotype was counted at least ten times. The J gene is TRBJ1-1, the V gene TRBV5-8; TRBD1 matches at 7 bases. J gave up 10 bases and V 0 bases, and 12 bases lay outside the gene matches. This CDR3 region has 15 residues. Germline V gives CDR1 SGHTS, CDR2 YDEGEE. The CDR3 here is CASSLVGRQGRGAFF. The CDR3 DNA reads TGTGCCAGCAGCTTGGTTGGGAGACAGGGAAGGGGAGCTTTCTTT.

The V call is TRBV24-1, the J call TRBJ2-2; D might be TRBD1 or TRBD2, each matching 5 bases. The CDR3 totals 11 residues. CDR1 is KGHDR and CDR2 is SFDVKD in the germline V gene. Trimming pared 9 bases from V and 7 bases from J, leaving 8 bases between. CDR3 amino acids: CATGAGGELFF. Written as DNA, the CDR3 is TGTGCCACCGGGGCGGGCGGGGAGCTGTTTTTT.

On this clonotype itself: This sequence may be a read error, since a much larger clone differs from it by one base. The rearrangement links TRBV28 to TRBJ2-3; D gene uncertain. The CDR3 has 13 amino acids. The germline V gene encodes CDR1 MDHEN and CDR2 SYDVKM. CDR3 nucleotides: TGTGCCAGCAGTTTACCAGCCACAGAGACGCAGTATTTT. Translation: CASSLPATETQYF.

This CDR3 reads CSATRRGAGKQETQYF. In DNA, the CDR3 is TGCAGTGCTACCCGGAGAGGGGCGGGAAAACAAGAGACCCAGTACTTC. This chain uses TRBV20-1 with TRBJ2-5; tentative D call: TRBD2 (6 bases). The germline V gene encodes CDR1 DFQATT and CDR2 SNEGSKA (reference sequence). The CDR3 runs 16 residues. V lost 4 bases and J 2 bases, leaving 20 bases between the germline ends.

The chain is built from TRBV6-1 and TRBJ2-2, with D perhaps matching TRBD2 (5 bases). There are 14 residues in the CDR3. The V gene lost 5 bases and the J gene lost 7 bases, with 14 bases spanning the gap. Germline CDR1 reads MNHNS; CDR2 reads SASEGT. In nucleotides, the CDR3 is TGTGCCAGCAGTCCCCCACGGGGAATCGGGGAGCTGTTTTTT. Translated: CASSPPRGIGELFF.

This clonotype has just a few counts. CDR3 loop: CASSYRGITEAFF. The CDR3 DNA follows: TGTGCCAGCAGTTACAGGGGGATCACTGAAGCTTTCTTT. This chain links TRBV6-5 with TRBJ1-1; tentative D call: TRBD1 (6 bases). V gave up 2 bases and J gave up 4 bases, with 8 bases separating them. Per the germline V gene, CDR1 is MNHEY and CDR2 is SVGAGI. The CDR3 runs to 13 residues.

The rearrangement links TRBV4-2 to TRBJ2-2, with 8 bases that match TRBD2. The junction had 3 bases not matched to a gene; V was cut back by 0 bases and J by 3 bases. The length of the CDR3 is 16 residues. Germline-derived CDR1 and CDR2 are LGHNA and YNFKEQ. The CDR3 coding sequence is TGTGCCAGCAGCCAAGATACGGGGGGGCACACCGGGGAGCTGTTTTTT. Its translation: CASSQDTGGHTGELFF.

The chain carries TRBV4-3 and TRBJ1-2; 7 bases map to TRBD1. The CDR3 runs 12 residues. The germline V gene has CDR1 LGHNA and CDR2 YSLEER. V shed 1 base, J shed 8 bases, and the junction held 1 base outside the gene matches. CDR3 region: CASSQARGGYTF. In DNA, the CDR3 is TGCGCCAGCAGCCAAGCCAGGGGGGGCTACACCTTC.

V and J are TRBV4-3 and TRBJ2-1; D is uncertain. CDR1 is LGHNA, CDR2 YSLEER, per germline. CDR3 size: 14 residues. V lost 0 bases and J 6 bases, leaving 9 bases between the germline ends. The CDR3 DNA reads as TGCGCCAGCAGCCAAGACGCACTACGCAATGAGCAGTTCTTC. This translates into CASSQDALRNEQFF.

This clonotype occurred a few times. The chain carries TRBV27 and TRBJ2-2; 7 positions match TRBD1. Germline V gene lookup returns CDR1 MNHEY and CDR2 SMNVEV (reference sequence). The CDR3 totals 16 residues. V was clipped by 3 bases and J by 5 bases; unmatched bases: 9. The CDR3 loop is CASSFGTEVETGELFF. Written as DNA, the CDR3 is TGTGCCAGCAGTTTTGGGACAGAAGTCGAAACCGGGGAGCTGTTTTTT.

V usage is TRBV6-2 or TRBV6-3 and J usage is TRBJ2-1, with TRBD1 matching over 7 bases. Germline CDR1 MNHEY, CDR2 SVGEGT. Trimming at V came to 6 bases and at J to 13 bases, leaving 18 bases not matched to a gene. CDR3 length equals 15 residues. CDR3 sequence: CASRPGGFNSREQFF. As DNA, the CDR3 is TGTGCCAGCAGGCCAGGGGGATTTAACAGCCGGGAACAGTTCTTC.

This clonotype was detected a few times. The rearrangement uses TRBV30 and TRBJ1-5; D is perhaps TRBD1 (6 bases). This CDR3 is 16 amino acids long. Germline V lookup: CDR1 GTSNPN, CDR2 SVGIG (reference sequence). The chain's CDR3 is CTYSIGQTLSNQPQHF. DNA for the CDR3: TGTACCTACTCTATCGGACAGACACTTAGCAATCAGCCCCAGCATTTT.